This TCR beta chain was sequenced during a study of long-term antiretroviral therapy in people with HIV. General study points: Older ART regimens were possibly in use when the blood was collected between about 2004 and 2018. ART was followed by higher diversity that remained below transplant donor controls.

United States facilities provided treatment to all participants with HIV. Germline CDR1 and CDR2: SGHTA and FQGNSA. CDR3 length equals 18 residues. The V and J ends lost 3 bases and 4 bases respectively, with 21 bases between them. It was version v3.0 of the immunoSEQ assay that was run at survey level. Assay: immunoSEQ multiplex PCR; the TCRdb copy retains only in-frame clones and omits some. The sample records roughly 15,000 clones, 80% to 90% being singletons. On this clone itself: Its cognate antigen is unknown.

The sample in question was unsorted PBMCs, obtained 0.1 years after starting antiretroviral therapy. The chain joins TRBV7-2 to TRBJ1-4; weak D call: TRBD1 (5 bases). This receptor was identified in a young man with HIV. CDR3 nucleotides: TGTGCCAGCAGCTTTTTACCGCCTCGCCTGGGGGGTAATGAAAAACTGTTTTTT. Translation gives CASSFLPPRLGGNEKLFF.